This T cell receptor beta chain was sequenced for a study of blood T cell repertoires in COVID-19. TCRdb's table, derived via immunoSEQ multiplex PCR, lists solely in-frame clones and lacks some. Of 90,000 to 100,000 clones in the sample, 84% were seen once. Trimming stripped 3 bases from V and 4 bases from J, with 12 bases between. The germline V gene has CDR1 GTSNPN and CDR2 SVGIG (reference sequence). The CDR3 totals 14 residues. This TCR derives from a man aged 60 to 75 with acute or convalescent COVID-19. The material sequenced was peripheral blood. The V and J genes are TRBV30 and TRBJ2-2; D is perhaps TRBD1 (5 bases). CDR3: CAWRGAVATGELFF. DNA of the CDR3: TGTGCCTGGAGAGGGGCAGTGGCCACCGGGGAGCTGTTTTTT.